One sample yielded the 11 T cell receptor beta chains listed below, sequenced in a study of blood T cell repertoires in COVID-19. Here immunoSEQ multiplex PCR was the method, and the copy in TCRdb shows in-frame clones only, minus some. This table holds about 58,000 clones, approximately 80% found once. The sequencing sample was made of peripheral blood. The receptors stem from a man between 60 and 75 years old with COVID-19, enrolled during active disease.

The chain couples TRBV29-1 to TRBJ1-4, with D possibly TRBD1 on 5 matching bases. V lost 0 bases, J lost 8 bases, and 16 bases lay in between. CDR1 is SQVTM, CDR2 ANQGSEA, per germline. The CDR3 extends over 15 amino acids. This CDR3 reads CSVEDRGRVGEKLFF. CDR3 coding DNA: TGCAGCGTTGAAGATAGGGGCAGGGTGGGGGAAAAACTGTTTTTT.

The chain combines TRBV11-3 with TRBJ1-2; 7 positions match TRBD1. The ends lost 4 bases at V and 7 bases at J; junction bases unmatched: 21. The CDR3 sequence is 18 residues long. Per germline, CDR1 SGHNT and CDR2 YENEEA. The CDR3 nucleotides are TGTGCCAGCAGCTCCCAGGGGGGACACCCTCTCTATTGTCCTGGCTACACCTTC. This encodes CASSSQGGHPLYCPGYTF.

The V gene is TRBV14, the J gene TRBJ2-1, with a weak D call TRBD2 (5 bases). Trimming pared 0 bases from V and 1 base from J, leaving 7 bases between. The V gene's germline CDR1 is SGHDN and CDR2 FVKESK. The CDR3 is made up of 15 amino acids. This CDR3 reads CASSQDRGSYNEQFF. The CDR3 nucleotides are TGTGCCAGCAGCCAAGATCGGGGTTCCTACAATGAGCAGTTCTTC.

The chain carries TRBV12-3 or TRBV12-4 and TRBJ1-2; 8 bases fit TRBD1. After removal of 6 bases from V and 3 bases from J, the junction contained 3 bases not matched to a gene. This CDR3 is 13 amino acids long. The CDR3 DNA follows: TGTGCCAGCAGGGAGACAGGGGACTATGGCTACACCTTC. Translating it yields CASRETGDYGYTF.

This sequence joins TRBV19 and TRBJ1-1; D gene ambiguous. In germline, CDR1 is LNHDA, CDR2 SQIVND (reference sequence). The CDR3 totals 14 residues. The V and J ends lost 4 bases and 3 bases respectively, with 12 bases between them. The CDR3 region has the DNA TGTGCCAGTAGTACCTGGACGGAGGACACTGAAGCTTTCTTT. Protein: CASSTWTEDTEAFF. Supplemented by reference TRBV19 and TRBJ1-1, the full variable domain reads DGGITQSPKYLFRKEGQNVTLSCEQNLNHDAMYWYRQDPGQGLRLIYYSQIVNDFQKGDIAEGYSVSREKKESFPLTVTSAQKNPTAFYLCASSTWTEDTEAFFGQGTRLTVV.

This rearrangement joins TRBV2 to TRBJ2-2, with D unresolved. Deletions cut 6 bases from V and 4 bases from J, with 9 bases between. The CDR3 runs to 13 residues. Germline V gene data show CDR1 as SNHLY and CDR2 as FYNNEI. The CDR3 sequence: CASRSLATGELFF. DNA for the CDR3: TGTGCCAGCAGGTCTTTGGCCACCGGGGAGCTGTTTTTT.

The chain carries TRBV10-3 and TRBJ2-7, with TRBD1 matching over 10 bases. With 11 bases clipped from V and 4 bases from J, the junction kept 11 bases outside the gene matches. The CDR3 runs 14 residues. Per germline, CDR1 ENHRY and CDR2 SYGVKD. DNA of the CDR3: TGTGCCGTCTCCGGGACAGGGGCGTCGTACGAGCAGTACTTC. Encoded protein: CAVSGTGASYEQYF.

J is TRBJ1-1 and V is TRBV18; tentatively, D is TRBD1 (6 bases). The germline V gene encodes CDR1 KGHSH and CDR2 LQKENI. The V and J ends lost 4 bases and 1 base respectively, with 13 bases between them. The CDR3 is 15 residues long. CDR3 bases: TGTGCCAGCTCACAGAGTACAGGGAGGAACACTGAAGCTTTCTTT. Protein: CASSQSTGRNTEAFF.

The gene calls are TRBV4-2 and TRBJ2-3, with 10 bases aligning to TRBD2. Germline V gene lookup returns CDR1 LGHNA and CDR2 YNFKEQ. With 0 bases clipped from V and 1 base from J, the junction kept 1 base outside the gene matches. The CDR3 consists of 16 residues. The CDR3 bases are TGTGCCAGCAGCCAAGAAGCGGGAGGGGGCACAGATACGCAGTATTTT. Its translation: CASSQEAGGGTDTQYF.

The count of this clone is one. This sequence joins TRBV9 and TRBJ1-1; tentative D call: TRBD1 (5 bases). V was trimmed by 0 bases and J by 8 bases, leaving 14 bases between them. Per germline, CDR1 SGDLS and CDR2 YYNGEE. The CDR3 length is 14 residues. Written as DNA, the CDR3 is TGTGCCAGCAGCGTAGCGGGGGGGACGTACGAAGCTTTCTTT. This gives the protein CASSVAGGTYEAFF.

This clone has ten or more counts. V usage is TRBV2 and J usage is TRBJ1-1, with D hard to call. V was cut by 1 base and J by 0 bases, with 9 bases left in between. Germline V gives CDR1 SNHLY, CDR2 FYNNEI. There are 15 residues in the CDR3. In DNA form, the CDR3 reads TGTGCCAGCAGTGAAGGGAGGGCTCTGAACACTGAAGCTTTCTTT. Amino acid sequence: CASSEGRALNTEAFF. Full variable domain (outside the CDR3, taken from reference TRBV2 and TRBJ1-1): EPEVTQTPSHQVTQMGQEVILRCVPISNHLYFYWYRQILGQKVEFLVSFYNNEISEKSEIFDDQFSVERPDGSNFTLKIRSTKLEDSAMYFCASSEGRALNTEAFFGQGTRLTVV.